The rows below give T cell receptor beta chains drawn from one sample of a study of blood T cells in healthy people across ages. A single record per CDR3 protein comes from TCRdb applying MiXCR to the 5' RACE reads. The sample comprises fewer than 1,200,000 distinct CDR3 sequences, around 25% of which are singletons, and approximately 0.71% rests with the top ten. This same sample was also part of a study on T cells of mothers and their children.

The material sequenced was blood. The receptor set was obtained from a girl under 10 years old in good health. Each CDR3 is given without its conserved first and last residue.

j_call,v_call,cdr3_length,cdr3_aa
TRBJ2-1,TRBV7-9,10,ASSLDIFEQF
TRBJ2-1,TRBV6-5,12,AAHRGGGLNEQF
TRBJ1-4,TRBV7-9,10,ASSPAHEKLF
TRBJ2-1,TRBV7-6,14,ASSPPGQGSANEQF
TRBJ1-2,TRBV20-1,11,SARRQGWEGCT
TRBJ1-4,TRBV7-9,13,ASSSMTDPNEKLF
TRBJ2-5,TRBV21-1,12,ASSKGQDAETQY
TRBJ1-2,TRBV5-1,14,ASKQNPAVANYGYT
TRBJ1-1,TRBV6-1,12,ASSEANGGTEAF
TRBJ2-1,TRBV3-1,18,ASSQDLEVPLPSPYNEQF
TRBJ2-5,TRBV4-1,12,ASSYPGQRETQY
TRBJ1-1,TRBV7-2,12,ASSLLGANTEAF
TRBJ2-7,TRBV19,12,ASSSVAGSYEQY
TRBJ1-1,TRBV29-1,11,SALLTGIDKAF
-,TRBV13,13,ASSLRLAGPNEQF
TRBJ2-5,TRBV20-1,13,SARGTGQFGETQY
TRBJ1-4,TRBV20-1,9,SAQHREKLF
TRBJ2-3,TRBV5-1,10,ASNVNRDTQY
-,TRBV7-9,17,ASSLFGSIGPAGAYEQY
TRBJ1-2,TRBV28,11,ASRHKGPDGYT
TRBJ2-5,TRBV28,13,ASTQPSIPQETQY
TRBJ2-7,TRBV7-2,11,ASSPTVSYEQY
TRBJ2-7,TRBV28,12,ASRRQGIGYEQY
TRBJ2-3,TRBV13,9,ASTERDTQY
TRBJ2-7,TRBV5-1,11,ASSTPRGDEQY
TRBJ1-2,TRBV3-1,12,ASSQTRNDYGYT